These 30 T cell receptor beta chains were all obtained from the same sample, sequenced in a study of shared clonotypes between healthy human individuals (dated by TCRdb to about 2020). Libraries were built with the immunoSEQ multiplex PCR assay. Sourced from immuneACCESS, this table was stored by TCRdb with only in-frame sequences that have V and J called. A share of the clones is absent; for the studies checked, an unresolved V gene accounts for under half, and the remainder has no known explanation. For this sample there are some 490,000 clones; around four fifths appear just once. More than 10% of the sample is taken by the ten largest. Source material: PBMCs. The source of these receptors is a middle-aged woman in good health. Some clones in this sample may be carry-over from other donors' samples.

The chain is built from TRBV11-2 and TRBJ2-5; the match to TRBD1 covers 9 bases. Per the germline V gene, CDR1 is SGHAT and CDR2 is FQNNGV. The CDR3 consists of 15 residues. The ends lost 5 bases at V and 5 bases at J; junction bases unmatched: 9. For the CDR3, the DNA is TGTGCCAGCAGCATGACAGGGGGACTGATTGAGACCCAGTACTTC. Translating gives CASSMTGGLIETQYF.

In regard to this clone: This may arise from a read error, as a much more abundant clone is one base away. The same CDR3 can be traced to other DNA sequences in this sample. The chain employs TRBV7-2 and TRBJ2-3; unclear D gene. Germline values: CDR1 SGHTA, CDR2 FQGNSA. This CDR3 has 12 amino acids. The CDR3, as DNA: TGTGCCAGCAGTACCCGCACAGATACGCAGTATTTC. Its translation: CASSTRTDTQYF.

This clone was counted ten times or more. The J gene is TRBJ2-4, the V gene TRBV19; unclear D gene. The germline V and J ends were trimmed by 0 bases and 7 bases, with 7 bases remaining between them. The length of the CDR3 is 13 residues. CDR1 and CDR2 (germline): LNHDA, SQIVND (reference sequence). CDR3 loop: CASSIDRRNIQYF. The CDR3 nucleotides are TGTGCCAGTAGTATAGACAGGCGGAACATTCAGTACTTC.

The chain combines TRBV5-1 with TRBJ2-6, with 8 positions matching TRBD1. CDR1 SGHRS and CDR2 YFSETQ come from the germline V gene. The CDR3 has 16 residues. The V segment lost 2 bases and the J segment 5 bases; nucleotides outside the gene matches: 6. The CDR3 bases are TGCGCCAGCAGCTTCGGTCAGGGGGCGTGGGCCAACGTCCTGACTTTC. Residues: CASSFGQGAWANVLTF.

The V and J genes are TRBV2 and TRBJ1-6; tentatively, D is TRBD1 (6 bases). CDR1 SNHLY and CDR2 FYNNEI come from the germline V gene. V was cut by 4 bases and J by 12 bases, with 7 bases left in between. CDR3 length: 11 residues. The CDR3 sequence: CASSGRGPLHF. CDR3 coding DNA: TGTGCCAGCAGTGGCAGGGGACCCCTCCACTTT.

Remarks on this clone: The sample carries other DNA sequences with the same CDR3. This chain links TRBV5-1 with TRBJ2-5; D is unresolved. Trimming shortened V by 0 bases and J by 4 bases, and 7 bases separated the two germline ends. Germline-derived CDR1 and CDR2 are SGHRS and YFSETQ. The CDR3 contains 13 residues. The DNA for the CDR3 is TGCGCCAGCAGCTTGGAGGCCGCAGAGACCCAGTACTTC. It codes for CASSLEAAETQYF.

The chain uses TRBV27 and TRBJ1-1; D is perhaps TRBD1 (5 bases). Germline assignment: CDR1 MNHEY and CDR2 SMNVEV (reference sequence). The CDR3 consists of 14 residues. The V end was cut by 4 bases, the J end by 5 bases, with 14 bases between. CDR3 DNA sequence: TGTGCCAGCAGTTACTACCGGGGGGAGACTGAAGCTTTCTTT. Encoded protein: CASSYYRGETEAFF.

The V gene is TRBV29-1, the J gene TRBJ1-2; 7 bases match TRBD1. CDR1 SQVTM and CDR2 ANQGSEA come from the germline V gene. The CDR3 covers 14 residues. The ends lost 4 bases at V and 4 bases at J; junction bases unmatched: 9. CDR3 sequence (DNA): TGCAGCGTTGGGGTGGACAGGATTGGCTATGGCTACACCTTC. It specifies CSVGVDRIGYGYTF.

The V and J genes are TRBV5-4 and TRBJ2-1; perhaps TRBD2 as D (6 bases). V gave up 4 bases and J gave up 0 bases, with 14 bases separating them. The CDR3 is 16 amino acids. The germline gives CDR1 SGHNT, CDR2 YYREEE (reference sequence). In DNA form, the CDR3 reads TGTGCCAGCAGCGCAGGACTACAGAGCTCCTACAATGAGCAGTTCTTC. It is translated as CASSAGLQSSYNEQFF. Full variable domain (rest looked up from reference TRBV5-4 and TRBJ2-1): ETGVTQSPTHLIKTRGQQVTLRCSSQSGHNTVSWYQQALGQGPQFIFQYYREEENGRGNFPPRFSGLQFPNYSSELNVNALELDDSALYLCASSAGLQSSYNEQFFGPGTRLTVL.

As regards this clone: This likely stems from a read error, as it lies one base from a far larger clone. CDR3 residues: CACHRGSGNIIYF. DNA for the CDR3: TGTGCCTGCCACCGCGGTTCTGGAAACATCATATATTTT. The chain is built from TRBV30 and TRBJ1-3, with no clear D. CDR1 is GTSNPN and CDR2 is SVGIG in the germline V gene (reference sequence). The CDR3 loop spans 13 amino acids.

The sample holds a few counts of this clone. The chain recombines TRBV29-1 with TRBJ1-5, with D unclear. V was trimmed by 4 bases and J by 7 bases, leaving 8 bases between them. CDR1 is SQVTM, CDR2 ANQGSEA, per germline. There are 11 residues in the CDR3. CDR3 loop: CSVGEEQPQHF. The CDR3 DNA reads as TGCAGCGTTGGGGAGGAACAGCCCCAGCATTTT.

The rearrangement joins TRBV7-2 to TRBJ2-1; 9 nucleotides match TRBD2. J lost 6 bases, V lost 1 base, and 4 bases had no gene match. The germline CDR1 and CDR2 sequences are SGHTA and FQGNSA. The CDR3 spans 15 residues. The CDR3, as DNA: TGTGCCAGCAGCTTAGGGGCGGGAGGGCTCAATGAGCAGTTCTTC. Protein product: CASSLGAGGLNEQFF.

This chain uses TRBV5-1 with TRBJ2-5, with 7 bases identical to TRBD2. CDR1 SGHRS and CDR2 YFSETQ come from the germline V gene. Trimming removed 0 bases from V and 2 bases from J; junction bases left unmatched: 4. The CDR3 contains 15 residues. In DNA form, the CDR3 reads TGCGCCAGCAGCTTGGACACGGGAGGACAAGAGACCCAGTACTTC. This gives the protein CASSLDTGGQETQYF.

There are a few counts of this clone. The chain couples TRBV6-1 to TRBJ2-2; the D is unclear. The ends were cut back, 10 bases at V and 4 bases at J, with 13 bases in the middle. CDR1 is MNHNS and CDR2 is SASEGT in the germline V gene. This CDR3 region has 13 residues. As DNA, the CDR3 is TGTGCCAACTCTAGGAAAGGCACCGGGGAGCTGTTTTTT. Its translation: CANSRKGTGELFF.

CDR3 coding DNA: TGTGCCAGCAGCGCTAGCGGGAGGTCTACCGGGGAGCTGTTTTTT. It translates to CASSASGRSTGELFF. J is TRBJ2-2 and V is TRBV7-9; TRBD2 matches at 11 bases. CDR3 length: 15 amino acids. Trimming cost V 5 bases and J 5 bases; bases outside gene matches: 4. Germline CDR1 is SEHNR and CDR2 is FQNEAQ (reference sequence). Looking up the rest from reference TRBV7-9 and TRBJ2-2 gives the full variable domain: DTGVSQNPRHKITKRGQNVTFRCDPISEHNRLYWYRQTLGQGPEFLTYFQNEAQLEKSRLLSDRFSAERPKGSFSTLEIQRTEQGDSAMYLCASSASGRSTGELFFGEGSRLTVL.

V gene TRBV7-2 combines with J gene TRBJ2-7; the D is unclear. The CDR3 extends over 13 amino acids. Trimming took off 3 bases at V and 4 bases at J, with 10 bases between the two ends. Germline V gene data show CDR1 as SGHTA and CDR2 as FQGNSA. CDR3 amino acids: CASSFRETYEQYF. The CDR3 DNA follows: TGTGCCAGCAGCTTTCGCGAGACATACGAGCAGTACTTC.

This clone has only a few counts. This sequence joins TRBV28 and TRBJ1-2, with D possibly matching TRBD1 (6 bases). The CDR3 loop spans 13 amino acids. The germline V and J ends were trimmed by 5 bases and 10 bases, with 17 bases remaining between them. Germline V gene sequence: CDR1 MDHEN, CDR2 SYDVKM. This CDR3 reads CASSTTPGHVYTF. CDR3 sequence (DNA): TGTGCCAGCAGTACTACCCCGGGACACGTCTACACCTTC.

The chain couples TRBV28 to TRBJ2-5; 7 bases agree with TRBD2. Germline CDR1 and CDR2: MDHEN and SYDVKM. The V gene end was trimmed by 4 bases and the J gene end by 9 bases; junction bases not matched to a gene: 23. The CDR3 runs 18 residues. The CDR3 DNA follows: TGTGCCAGCAGTTCCCTTCGAACTCGGCAGGACAACCGGGGGGCCCAGTACTTC. Amino acid sequence: CASSSLRTRQDNRGAQYF.

V is TRBV7-3 and J is TRBJ2-6; D might be TRBD2 (6 bases). Germline CDR1 and CDR2: SGHTA and FQGTGA. V was clipped by 4 bases and J by 2 bases, with 15 bases between them. The CDR3 spans 17 residues. For the CDR3, the DNA is TGTGCCAGCAGCTACCCTGGGGGGTCCCCTGGGGCCAACGTCCTGACTTTC. Translation gives CASSYPGGSPGANVLTF.

The chain carries TRBV5-1 and TRBJ2-5; 9 positions match TRBD2. The CDR3 extends over 16 amino acids. Germline V CDR1 and CDR2: SGHRS, YFSETQ. V trimming: 2 bases; J trimming: 5 bases; junction bases outside the gene matches: 10. CDR3: CASSLDLAGSGETQYF. The CDR3 DNA follows: TGCGCCAGCAGCTTAGACCTAGCGGGGTCGGGTGAGACCCAGTACTTC.

The chain uses TRBV2 and TRBJ1-2; 7 bases match TRBD1. CDR3 length: 13 residues. Trimming cost V 7 bases and J 5 bases; bases outside gene matches: 7. Germline values: CDR1 SNHLY, CDR2 FYNNEI. In nucleotides, the CDR3 is TGTGCCAGCAACCCAACAGGGGAATATGGCTACACCTTC. This gives the protein CASNPTGEYGYTF.

V usage is TRBV7-2 and J usage is TRBJ2-1, with D possibly matching TRBD1 (6 bases). Trimming removed 8 bases at V and 2 bases at J, with 16 bases between. This CDR3 region has 15 residues. CDR1 and CDR2 from the germline V gene are SGHTA and FQGNSA. CDR3 amino acids: CASGLQGFAYNEQFF. CDR3 nucleotide sequence: TGTGCCAGCGGGCTACAGGGATTTGCCTACAATGAGCAGTTCTTC.

This clone was seen just once. This chain uses TRBV13 with TRBJ1-1; possible D gene TRBD1, 6 bases. CDR3 length equals 15 residues. V dropped 3 bases and J dropped 11 bases, with 22 bases sitting between them. Germline CDR1 reads PRHDT; CDR2 reads FYEKMQ (reference sequence). CDR3 sequence reads: CASSFGGSRDIRAFF. In DNA form, the CDR3 reads TGTGCCAGCAGCTTTGGGGGCTCGAGGGACATAAGGGCTTTCTTT.

A note on this clone: Other DNA sequences in this sample translate to the same CDR3. The chain combines TRBV6-5 with TRBJ1-1, with no clear D. The CDR3 is made up of 12 amino acids. Trimming pared 5 bases from V and 1 base from J, leaving 5 bases between. The germline V gene encodes CDR1 MNHEY and CDR2 SVGAGI. This CDR3 reads CASSRGNTEAFF. Here the CDR3 DNA reads TGTGCCAGCAGTCGTGGGAACACTGAAGCTTTCTTT.

The rearrangement joins TRBV19 to TRBJ2-1; D possibly corresponds to TRBD2 (6 bases). CDR3 length: 19 residues. The V end was cut by 7 bases, the J end by 0 bases, with 25 bases between. Germline CDR1 is LNHDA and CDR2 is SQIVND (reference sequence). CDR3 protein: CASNPSGSVATSSYNEQFF. The CDR3 DNA sequence: TGTGCCAGTAACCCCTCCGGGAGTGTAGCGACGAGCTCCTACAATGAGCAGTTCTTC.

The chain couples TRBV7-8 to TRBJ1-5; 7 nucleotides line up with TRBD1. V shed 4 bases and J 2 bases; nucleotides not matched to a gene: 2. Germline V CDR1 and CDR2: SGHVS, FQNEAQ. The CDR3 has 14 residues. CDR3 in amino acids: CASSYRGRNQPQHF. The CDR3 DNA reads as TGTGCCAGCAGCTACAGGGGTCGCAATCAGCCCCAGCATTTT. The entire variable domain, with the rest obtained from reference TRBV7-8 and TRBJ1-5, is as follows: GAGVSQSPRYKVAKRGQDVALRCDPISGHVSLFWYQQALGQGPEFLTYFQNEAQLDKSGLPSDRFFAERPEGSVSTLKIQRTQQEDSAVYLCASSYRGRNQPQHFGDGTRLSIL.

The chain is built from TRBV5-1 and TRBJ1-4; D remains unclear. Germline V CDR1 and CDR2: SGHRS, YFSETQ. V gave up 4 bases and J gave up 0 bases, with 7 bases separating them. The CDR3 covers 14 residues. The CDR3 DNA is TGCGCCAGCAGCCAAGCTGCAACTAATGAAAAACTGTTTTTT. Its protein product is CASSQAATNEKLFF.

This clone was counted a few times. The chain combines TRBV19 with TRBJ1-1; 8 nucleotides agree with TRBD1. The V gene's germline CDR1 is LNHDA and CDR2 SQIVND (reference sequence). Germline trimming cut 6 bases from V and 3 bases from J; bases unmatched to any gene: 6. The CDR3 spans 14 residues. DNA of the CDR3: TGTGCCAGTAGCAGGGGGCGGGTGGACACTGAAGCTTTCTTT. This gives the protein CASSRGRVDTEAFF.

The chain links TRBV27 to TRBJ2-7, with TRBD1 as a possible D gene (5 bases). CDR1 and CDR2 from the germline V gene are MNHEY and SMNVEV (reference sequence). The CDR3 consists of 15 residues. The germline V and J ends were trimmed by 1 base and 2 bases, with 12 bases remaining between them. The CDR3 protein is CASSLFNRPPYEQYF. In DNA, the CDR3 is TGTGCCAGCAGTTTATTCAACAGGCCCCCCTACGAGCAGTACTTC.

V and J are TRBV10-3 and TRBJ2-7; D possibly corresponds to TRBD1 (5 bases). There are 16 residues in the CDR3. Germline CDR1 is ENHRY and CDR2 is SYGVKD. With 5 bases removed from V and 3 bases from J, the gap between germline ends came to 20 bases. CDR3 DNA sequence: TGTGCCATCAGTTACGCAGCAACAGGTTTTAGCTACGAGCAGTACTTC. Protein product: CAISYAATGFSYEQYF.